The T cell receptor beta chain under discussion was sequenced for a study of beta chain features in type 1 diabetes. Study-wide findings and caveats: Patients and controls would be equally affected if PCR favored shorter templates. In comparison with healthy donors, patients had naive, central memory and Treg TCRB repertoires that appeared more similar. Using cDNA template may skew counts toward highly expressing activated cells.

The sequenced template was cDNA made from the entire isolated RNA. TCRdb's table, derived via immunoSEQ multiplex PCR, lists solely in-frame clones and lacks some. The repertoire includes over 100,000 clones, under 40% of them detected once, and more than 0.06% sits in the top ten. CDR1 MDHEN and CDR2 SYDVKM come from the germline V gene. V was clipped by 4 bases and J by 1 base; unmatched bases: 5. This CDR3 is built from 15 residues. Each sorted fraction was over 95% pure. This clone has more than one count but fewer than ten. Its antigen is as yet unknown. This chain joins TRBV28 and TRBJ2-5; 8 bases agree with TRBD2. This TCR was sampled from a woman aged 18 to 35 in good health. The sequencing sample was made of stem cell memory CD4+ T cells from blood. This CDR3 is CASSSVAGGQETQYF. The DNA for the CDR3 is TGTGCCAGCAGTTCGGTGGCGGGAGGCCAAGAGACCCAGTACTTC.